This is a list of T cell receptor beta chains from one sample in a study of cytomegalovirus exposure and HLA in healthy donors. The method was immunoSEQ multiplex PCR; TCRdb's version includes in-frame clones alone and lacks a portion of them. The repertoire consists of some 100,000 clones, with about 70% occurring once and the leading ten covering approximately 2%. Sequencing used PBMCs. These receptors originate from a woman aged 40 to 50 in good health and CMV-seronegative. Both conserved end residues are part of each CDR3. A D gene is named only where the DNA matches it firmly. Clone size appears in some rows only: once, few, many, or a class for an expanded clone.

abundance	v_gene	j_gene	d_gene	CDR3nt	CDR3aa
few	TRBV30	TRBJ1-2	NA	TGTGCTTGGGGAGGGTCTAACTATGGCTACACCTTC	CAWGGSNYGYTF
NA	TRBV10-2	TRBJ1-4	TRBD1	TGCGCCAGCAGACCGGGACAGTTTAATGAAAAACTGTTTTTT	CASRPGQFNEKLFF
NA	TRBV30	TRBJ2-3	NA	TGTGCCTGGACTCTAGCAGCTTCTAGCACAGATACGCAGTATTTT	CAWTLAASSTDTQYF
NA	TRBV30	TRBJ2-2	NA	TGTGCCTGGAGTCTGAACACCGGGGAGCTGTTTTTT	CAWSLNTGELFF
NA	TRBV18	TRBJ2-7	NA	TGTGCCAGCTCACCAAGCGGCCGGACCTACGAGCAGTACTTC	CASSPSGRTYEQYF
few	TRBV4-1	TRBJ1-2	NA	TGCGCCAGCAGCCAAGATGGATCACTATGGGCTAACTATGGCTACACCTTC	CASSQDGSLWANYGYTF
NA	TRBV30	TRBJ2-7	NA	TGTGCCTGGAGCCCCCAGGGGTTTTACGAGCAGTACTTC	CAWSPQGFYEQYF
NA	TRBV27	TRBJ2-7	NA	TGTGCCAGCAGTTTTGGAACCGGGGAATACGAGCAGTACTTC	CASSFGTGEYEQYF
few	TRBV10-2	TRBJ2-3	TRBD2	TGCGCCAGCCTAGGACTAGCTAGCACAGATACGCAGTATTTT	CASLGLASTDTQYF
NA	TRBV15	TRBJ1-3	NA	TGTGCCACCAGGAGCTATCTGAGCTCTGGAAACACCATATATTTT	CATRSYLSSGNTIYF
NA	TRBV7-3	TRBJ2-6	NA	TGTGCCAGCAGCTTAAGTCCGACAGCCTCTGGGGCCAACGTCCTGACTTTC	CASSLSPTASGANVLTF
few	TRBV10-3	TRBJ2-2	TRBD1	TGTGCCATCAGTGAGCGCGACAGGGGCCTGAACACCGGGGAGCTGTTTTTT	CAISERDRGLNTGELFF
NA	TRBV7-9	TRBJ2-3	NA	TGTTCCAGCAGCGCCAGGGACACCCTCGTCGGAGATACGCAGTATTTT	CSSSARDTLVGDTQYF
NA	TRBV4-3	TRBJ2-3	TRBD2	TGCGCCAGCAGCCCTTATCGGACTAGCGGGGGGAACACAGATACGCAGTATTTT	CASSPYRTSGGNTDTQYF
NA	TRBV19	TRBJ1-3	NA	TGTGCCAGTAATAGAGGGGGATCTGGAAACACCATATATTTT	CASNRGGSGNTIYF
NA	TRBV9	TRBJ2-2	TRBD2	TGTGCCAGCAGCGTAGAAGAGACTAGCGGGAGGGTCGGGGAGCTGTTTTTT	CASSVEETSGRVGELFF
NA	TRBV28	TRBJ2-1	TRBD1	TGTGCCAGCAGTCCCCGGGACAGGGTATACAATGAGCAGTTCTTC	CASSPRDRVYNEQFF
NA	TRBV2	TRBJ1-6	TRBD1	TGTGCCAGCACTAGGACAGGTGGTTCCCTCTCCTATAATTCACCCCTCCACTTT	CASTRTGGSLSYNSPLHF
once	TRBV10-3	TRBJ2-5	TRBD2	TGTGCCATCGGGGAGATACTAGCGGGAGGCCAAGAGACCCAGTACTTC	CAIGEILAGGQETQYF
NA	TRBV4-2	TRBJ1-5	NA	TGTGCCAGCAGCCTCTATCCAAGCGAGTATAGCAATCAGCCCCAGCATTTT	CASSLYPSEYSNQPQHF
few	TRBV28	TRBJ2-5	TRBD1	TGTGCCAGCAGCACCACAGGGGGTTCGCAAGAGACCCAGTACTTC	CASSTTGGSQETQYF
NA	TRBV7-2	TRBJ1-2	TRBD1	TGTGCCAGCAGCCCTCGACCGGGACAGGGAAGAAACTATGGCTACACCTTC	CASSPRPGQGRNYGYTF
NA	TRBV19	TRBJ1-1	NA	TGTGCCAGTAGTATACCCGGGGTAGTGGTGAACACTGAAGCTTTCTTT	CASSIPGVVVNTEAFF
once	TRBV28	TRBJ2-7	NA	TGTGCCAGCAGTTTAGGTCGGTTTAGGACAAGGGGTCTCTACGAGCAGTACTTC	CASSLGRFRTRGLYEQYF
NA	TRBV5-1	TRBJ2-1	NA	TGCGCCAGCAGCTTGACAGGGTTCTCCTACAATGAGCAGTTCTTC	CASSLTGFSYNEQFF
NA	TRBV12-5	TRBJ1-5	TRBD1	TGTGCTAGTGCCCTGACAGGGCATCAGCCCCAGCATTTT	CASALTGHQPQHF
NA	TRBV7-2	TRBJ1-1	TRBD1	TGTGCCAGCAGCTCCCCGGGACAGGGGAACACTGAAGCTTTCTTT	CASSSPGQGNTEAFF
NA	TRBV29-1	TRBJ2-2	NA	TGCAGCGTTGGGGTTGGGGCAGGGGGGACCGGGGAGCTGTTTTTT	CSVGVGAGGTGELFF
NA	TRBV19	TRBJ2-1	TRBD2	TGTGCCAGTAGTACGACCGGGACTAGCGGGAGGGGCCGGGAGCAGTTCTTC	CASSTTGTSGRGREQFF
few	TRBV6-4	TRBJ2-3	TRBD1	TGTGCCAGCAGTGCCCCGGGACAGGGGACAGATACGCAGTATTTT	CASSAPGQGTDTQYF
NA	TRBV5-6	TRBJ2-7	NA	TGTGCCAGCAGCCCCTCTGGCACCTACGAGCAGTACTTC	CASSPSGTYEQYF
NA	TRBV19	TRBJ1-2	NA	TGTGCCAGTAGTAGTACAGGGCGTCGGTACACCTTC	CASSSTGRRYTF
NA	TRBV11-2	TRBJ2-7	NA	TGTGCCAGCAGCTTAGCGGCACAGTCCTACGAGCAGTACTTC	CASSLAAQSYEQYF
NA	TRBV27	TRBJ1-5	TRBD1	TGTGCCAGCAGAACGACAGGGTATAGCAATCAGCCCCAGCATTTT	CASRTTGYSNQPQHF
NA	TRBV5-1	TRBJ2-7	TRBD1	TGCGCCAGCAGCGTGACAGGGGTCGGGACCTACGAGCAGTACTTC	CASSVTGVGTYEQYF
NA	TRBV29-1	TRBJ2-5	TRBD2	TGCAGCGTTGATCGGCCTAGCGGCGCCCAAGAGACCCAGTACTTC	CSVDRPSGAQETQYF